Listed below are T cell receptor beta chains from one sample, sequenced in a study of Ad26.COV2.S vaccination and SARS-CoV-2 variants. Clones were read by immunoSEQ multiplex PCR, and TCRdb kept only the in-frame ones, dropping some. The sample records a few hundred thousand clones, around 89% being singletons. The sample here was peripheral blood, taken in a trial of Ad26.COV2.S vaccine versus placebo. Source of these receptors: a person aged 18 to 65 who received the Ad26.COV2.S COVID-19 vaccine or a placebo. The CDR3 runs from the conserved cysteine through the conserved F or W. D genes are given only for firm matches. The size field is filled for only some rows; it gives once, few, many or a size class.

clone size: NA
D gene: NA
V gene: TRBV19
J gene: TRBJ2-2
CDR3 DNA: TGTGCCAGTAGTTCCTCCATTTCCGGGGAGCTGTTTTTT
CDR3 protein: CASSSSISGELFF

clone size: NA
D gene: NA
V gene: TRBV24-1
J gene: TRBJ2-2
CDR3 DNA: TGTGCCACCAGTGATTGGAAGCAGGCTGCGAACACCGGGGAGCTGTTTTTT
CDR3 protein: CATSDWKQAANTGELFF

clone size: NA
D gene: NA
V gene: TRBV10-1
J gene: TRBJ2-7
CDR3 DNA: TGCGCCAGCAGTTCTCAACTAGCAGGCGAGCAGTACTTC
CDR3 protein: CASSSQLAGEQYF

clone size: NA
D gene: NA
V gene: TRBV2
J gene: TRBJ2-7
CDR3 DNA: TGTGCCAGCACAGGGGGGCCCACCTACGAGCAGTACTTC
CDR3 protein: CASTGGPTYEQYF

clone size: NA
D gene: NA
V gene: TRBV28
J gene: TRBJ1-6
CDR3 DNA: TGTGCCAGCAGTCAAACCCTTAATTCACCCCTCCACTTT
CDR3 protein: CASSQTLNSPLHF

clone size: NA
D gene: NA
V gene: TRBV19
J gene: TRBJ2-5
CDR3 DNA: TGTGCCAGTAGGGTAACAGGTGACGCGACCCAGTACTTC
CDR3 protein: CASRVTGDATQYF

clone size: once
D gene: NA
V gene: TRBV28
J gene: TRBJ2-7
CDR3 DNA: TGTGCCAGCAGGTTCAGTGGGGCAGGGGTTGAAAGTTCCTACGAGCAGTACTTC
CDR3 protein: CASRFSGAGVESSYEQYF

clone size: NA
D gene: NA
V gene: TRBV10-1
J gene: TRBJ2-4
CDR3 DNA: TGCGCCAGCAACCCCCGGGGGGCCAAAAACATTCAGTACTTC
CDR3 protein: CASNPRGAKNIQYF

clone size: NA
D gene: NA
V gene: TRBV7-3
J gene: TRBJ2-7
CDR3 DNA: TGTGCCAGCAGCTTAGACGGGGGAATCTTTGGCGAGCAGTACTTC
CDR3 protein: CASSLDGGIFGEQYF

clone size: NA
D gene: NA
V gene: TRBV30
J gene: TRBJ1-1
CDR3 DNA: TGTGCCTGGGGGGTGGGGGGACCTGAAGCTTTCTTT
CDR3 protein: CAWGVGGPEAFF

clone size: NA
D gene: TRBD1
V gene: TRBV19
J gene: TRBJ1-1
CDR3 DNA: TGTGCCAGTAGTAGGGACAGGGGGCATCGGTACACTGAAGCTTTCTTT
CDR3 protein: CASSRDRGHRYTEAFF

clone size: NA
D gene: NA
V gene: TRBV6-5
J gene: TRBJ2-3
CDR3 DNA: TGTGCCAGCAGGTTGGACGGAATCACAGATACGCAGTATTTT
CDR3 protein: CASRLDGITDTQYF

clone size: NA
D gene: NA
V gene: TRBV19
J gene: TRBJ2-1
CDR3 DNA: TGTACCGGAGCAGGGATCCATGAGCAGTTCTTC
CDR3 protein: CTGAGIHEQFF

clone size: NA
D gene: TRBD2
V gene: TRBV4-1
J gene: TRBJ2-7
CDR3 DNA: TGCGCCAGCAGCCACCCCGGGACTAGGAGCTCCTACGAGCAGTACTTC
CDR3 protein: CASSHPGTRSSYEQYF

clone size: NA
D gene: TRBD1
V gene: TRBV5-1
J gene: TRBJ2-2
CDR3 DNA: TGCGCCAGCAGCTTCAACCGGGACAGGTCGGGCGGGGAGCTGTTTTTT
CDR3 protein: CASSFNRDRSGGELFF

clone size: NA
D gene: TRBD1
V gene: TRBV6-5
J gene: TRBJ1-6
CDR3 DNA: TGTGCCAGCAAACCGACAGGGTTAGGATCACCCCTCCACTTT
CDR3 protein: CASKPTGLGSPLHF

clone size: NA
D gene: TRBD2
V gene: TRBV7-9
J gene: TRBJ2-3
CDR3 DNA: TGTGCCAGCCGGAGGGAGGGTCTTGGCTCAGATACGCAGTATTTT
CDR3 protein: CASRREGLGSDTQYF

clone size: NA
D gene: NA
V gene: TRBV19
J gene: TRBJ2-1
CDR3 DNA: TGTGCCAGCAGTGCCGGCGGCTTGTACAATGAGCAGTTCTTC
CDR3 protein: CASSAGGLYNEQFF

clone size: NA
D gene: NA
V gene: TRBV5-5
J gene: TRBJ2-4
CDR3 DNA: TGTGCCAGCAGCTTGGGAAGTGACATTCAGTACTTC
CDR3 protein: CASSLGSDIQYF

clone size: NA
D gene: NA
V gene: TRBV6-4
J gene: TRBJ1-5
CDR3 DNA: TGTGCCAGCAGTGACGAGGGCCTTGGCAATCAGCCCCAGCATTTT
CDR3 protein: CASSDEGLGNQPQHF

clone size: NA
D gene: NA
V gene: TRBV5-4
J gene: TRBJ1-1
CDR3 DNA: TGTGCCAGCAGCTTGGACCCAGGGAACACTGAAGCTTTCTTT
CDR3 protein: CASSLDPGNTEAFF

clone size: once
D gene: NA
V gene: TRBV7-6
J gene: TRBJ2-3
CDR3 DNA: TGTGCCAGCAGCGCCCCCCGGGCCCCGGCCCCAGATACGCAGTATTTT
CDR3 protein: CASSAPRAPAPDTQYF

clone size: NA
D gene: TRBD2
V gene: TRBV30
J gene: TRBJ2-1
CDR3 DNA: TGTGCCTGGAGTCTGGGCGGGGGTGGTGAGCAGTTCTTC
CDR3 protein: CAWSLGGGGEQFF

clone size: NA
D gene: TRBD1
V gene: TRBV19
J gene: TRBJ2-7
CDR3 DNA: TGTGCCAGTAGGGGACAGGATTCCTACGAGCAGTACTTC
CDR3 protein: CASRGQDSYEQYF

clone size: NA
D gene: NA
V gene: TRBV6-6
J gene: TRBJ1-4
CDR3 DNA: TGTGCCAGCAGTTACGAGGCAGAAAAACTGTTTTTT
CDR3 protein: CASSYEAEKLFF